Each of the 5 T cell receptor beta chains below was sequenced from the same sample in a study of CD8 T cells in ankylosing spondylitis. Study-level findings and limits: Within ankylosing spondylitis blood, a TCR beta motif made up of eight or nine highly homologous variants appeared to be characteristic.

No cognate antigen is known for these TCRs. TCRdb called the 5' RACE reads again in MiXCR, with one record for every CDR3 protein. In the table there are approximately 400,000 distinct CDR3 sequences, roughly 26% of which are singletons. The sequencing input was blood, either unsorted or a sorted T cell fraction (not recorded which). The receptors were gathered from a male donor with ankylosing spondylitis.

This clonotype was counted only a few times. The chain employs TRBV5-1 and TRBJ2-3; the D gene is possibly TRBD2 (6 bases). This CDR3 is built from 14 residues. Trimming cost V 5 bases and J 6 bases, with 16 bases left between them. Germline CDR1 SGHRS, CDR2 YFSETQ. The CDR3 bases are TGCGCCAGCAGTCCCGACCCAGGGAGGGATACGCAGTATTTT. The encoded protein is CASSPDPGRDTQYF.

The V and J genes are TRBV20-1 and TRBJ2-5, with 12 bases fitting TRBD2. Per germline, CDR1 DFQATT and CDR2 SNEGSKA (reference sequence). The junction had 9 bases not matched to a gene; V was cut back by 6 bases and J by 7 bases. This CDR3 contains 14 residues. DNA for the CDR3: TGCAGTGCCAGACTAGCGGGAGTCGTTGGGACCCAGTACTTC. As protein: CSARLAGVVGTQYF.

Ten or more counts support this clonotype. The J gene is TRBJ2-1, the V gene TRBV5-1; no clear D gene. CDR3 length: 12 amino acids. Germline values: CDR1 SGHRS, CDR2 YFSETQ. V was trimmed by 0 bases and J by 7 bases, leaving 5 bases between them. This CDR3 reads CASSLVLNEQFF. The CDR3, as DNA: TGCGCCAGCAGCTTGGTTTTAAATGAGCAGTTCTTC.

A few counts support this clonotype. The CDR3: CASSLVAGGSNTGELFF. The CDR3 DNA reads as TGTGCCAGCAGTTTAGTAGCGGGAGGTTCGAACACCGGGGAGCTGTTTTTT. V and J are TRBV27 and TRBJ2-2, with 10 bases matching TRBD2. The CDR3 has 17 amino acids. Germline V gives CDR1 MNHEY, CDR2 SMNVEV (reference sequence). Unmatched junction bases numbered 3, after V lost 2 bases and J lost 0 bases.

In its sample, this clonotype was seen a few times. The chain is built from TRBV20-1 and TRBJ2-3; tentative D call: TRBD1 (6 bases). The CDR3 totals 16 residues. Per the germline V gene, CDR1 is DFQATT and CDR2 is SNEGSKA (reference sequence). Trimming pared 4 bases from V and 0 bases from J, leaving 17 bases between. The CDR3 protein is CSAIYHGQRSTDTQYF. CDR3 in DNA: TGCAGTGCTATATACCACGGACAGAGAAGCACAGATACGCAGTATTTT.